The 29 T cell receptor beta chains below all came from one sample that was sequenced in a study of glioma-infiltrating T cells after dendritic cell vaccination. TCRdb keeps only in-frame clones here, not all; method: immunoSEQ multiplex PCR. The table includes 80,000 to 100,000 clones, about 79% detected once. This sample comprised blood, obtained before dendritic cell vaccination. Source of these receptors: a human donor with glioblastoma.

This clone came up once. The chain employs TRBV10-3 and TRBJ2-7; TRBD2 matches 7 bases. With V trimmed by 0 bases and J by 0 bases, 11 bases remained unmatched. The CDR3 spans 18 residues. Per the germline V gene, CDR1 is ENHRY and CDR2 is SYGVKD. The CDR3 region has the DNA TGTGCCATCAGTGAGTCGGAGGCAGCGGGAATATACTCCTACGAGCAGTACTTC. This encodes CAISESEAAGIYSYEQYF.

The rearrangement uses TRBV6-6 and TRBJ1-2; 9 nucleotides align to TRBD1. Germline CDR1 MNHNY, CDR2 SVGAGI (reference sequence). V lost 7 bases to trimming and J lost 4 bases; unmatched junction nucleotides: 7. CDR3 length: 14 residues. Written as DNA, the CDR3 is TGTGCCAGCATCCTACAGGGGGCCAGCTATGGCTACACCTTC. This gives the protein CASILQGASYGYTF.

This clone has a handful of counts. The rearrangement joins TRBV18 to TRBJ2-3; 8 positions match TRBD2. Germline CDR1 and CDR2: KGHSH and LQKENI. Trimming cost V 1 base and J 6 bases; bases outside gene matches: 3. This CDR3 is 14 amino acids long. The CDR3 reads CASSPLGRADTQYF. The CDR3 nucleotides read TGTGCCAGCTCACCACTCGGGAGGGCTGATACGCAGTATTTT.

J is TRBJ2-5 and V is TRBV4-2; 10 nucleotides match TRBD2. CDR1 LGHNA and CDR2 YNFKEQ come from the germline V gene. CDR3 length: 14 residues. Trimming at V came to 2 bases and at J to 3 bases, leaving 0 bases not matched to a gene. The CDR3 nucleotides are TGTGCCAGCAGCCAACTAGCGGGGGAAGAGACCCAGTACTTC. It is translated as CASSQLAGEETQYF.

The chain has TRBV7-2 and TRBJ1-2, with a weak D call TRBD1 (6 bases). V lost 6 bases, J lost 1 base, and 15 bases lay in between. Germline V gene data show CDR1 as SGHTA and CDR2 as FQGNSA. The CDR3 runs to 15 residues. The CDR3 bases are TGTGCCAGCAGGGCTTCCCCCAGGGGTAACTATGGCTACACCTTC. Translating it yields CASRASPRGNYGYTF.

The V call is TRBV10-3, the J call TRBJ1-1, with 8 bases lining up with TRBD1. The CDR3 consists of 13 residues. Trimming at V came to 10 bases and at J to 3 bases, leaving 7 bases not matched to a gene. Looked up from germline, CDR1 is ENHRY and CDR2 is SYGVKD. CDR3 nucleotide sequence: TGTGCCACCTGGACAGGGCGGCACACTGAAGCTTTCTTT. It specifies CATWTGRHTEAFF.

The V call is TRBV30, the J call TRBJ2-7; D gene uncertain. Deletions cut 1 base from V and 7 bases from J, with 5 bases between. CDR3 length: 10 residues. Per germline, CDR1 GTSNPN and CDR2 SVGIG (reference sequence). CDR3 nucleotides: TGTGCCTGGAGTGGGGCAGAGCAGTACTTC. Translated, it gives CAWSGAEQYF.

The chain combines TRBV7-6 with TRBJ2-5; the match to TRBD2 covers 11 bases. V lost 5 bases and J lost 5; bases outside the gene matches: 10. Germline CDR1 is SGHVS and CDR2 is FNYEAQ. The CDR3 contains 16 residues. The CDR3 DNA reads TGTGCCAGCAGCCTCAGGCCTAGCGGGGGGCGGGAGACCCAGTACTTC. Translation gives CASSLRPSGGRETQYF.

CDR3 loop: CASNAVGFQETQYF. In DNA form, the CDR3 reads TGTGCCAGCAACGCTGTGGGCTTTCAAGAGACCCAGTACTTC. This chain joins TRBV5-6 and TRBJ2-5; D is uncertain. V lost 6 bases and J lost 2, with 14 bases in between. CDR3 size: 14 residues. Germline V lookup: CDR1 SGHDT, CDR2 YYEEEE.

This chain uses TRBV19 with TRBJ2-7; 11 bases match TRBD2. CDR3 size: 14 residues. V dropped 3 bases and J dropped 9; count of bases not matched to a gene: 7. Germline V gene lookup returns CDR1 LNHDA and CDR2 SQIVND (reference sequence). The DNA of the CDR3 is TGTGCCAGTAGTATTTTACTAGCGGGGGAACGGCAGTACTTC. Translated, it gives CASSILLAGERQYF.

V and J are TRBV2 and TRBJ2-1, with 9 bases fitting TRBD2. The CDR3 covers 16 residues. CDR1 is SNHLY, CDR2 FYNNEI, per germline. V was pared by 1 base and J by 4 bases, with 5 bases of the junction left unmatched. The CDR3: CASSEGRGGWYNEQFF. CDR3 DNA: TGTGCCAGCAGTGAAGGGCGGGGGGGCTGGTACAATGAGCAGTTCTTC.

The V and J genes are TRBV6-5 and TRBJ1-2, with a possible D match to TRBD1 (6 bases). The V gene's germline CDR1 is MNHEY and CDR2 SVGAGI. The CDR3 consists of 15 residues. Deletions cut 0 bases from V and 3 bases from J, with 11 bases between. CDR3 sequence reads: CASSYSGRGDYGYTF. In DNA form, the CDR3 reads TGTGCCAGCAGTTACTCTGGCAGGGGCGACTATGGCTACACCTTC.

The chain is built from TRBV7-2 and TRBJ2-7, with D perhaps TRBD1 (6 bases). In germline, CDR1 is SGHTA, CDR2 FQGNSA. The length of the CDR3 is 13 residues. V lost 5 bases, J lost 3 bases, and 11 bases lay in between. In DNA, the CDR3 is TGTGCCAGCAGCAACTACAGGGACTACGAGCAGTACTTC. It yields the protein CASSNYRDYEQYF.

The gene calls are TRBV27 and TRBJ1-6; 7 bases fit TRBD1. The ends lost 3 bases at V and 9 bases at J; junction bases unmatched: 2. This CDR3 spans 13 amino acids. Germline lookup yields CDR1 MNHEY and CDR2 SMNVEV (reference sequence). The CDR3 coding sequence is TGTGCCAGCAGTTTCAACAGGGGTTCACCCCTCCACTTT. Amino acid sequence: CASSFNRGSPLHF.

This chain connects TRBV5-1 to TRBJ1-1; TRBD1 is a possible D gene (6 bases). The V end was cut by 4 bases, the J end by 3 bases, with 16 bases between. From germline, CDR1 is SGHRS and CDR2 YFSETQ. The length of the CDR3 is 15 residues. CDR3 protein: CASSRNTGRDTEAFF. The CDR3 DNA reads TGCGCCAGCAGCCGAAACACAGGGCGGGACACTGAAGCTTTCTTT.

The chain is built from TRBV19 and TRBJ2-2; the D is unclear. From germline, CDR1 is LNHDA and CDR2 SQIVND (reference sequence). The V end lost 2 bases, the J end lost 4 bases, and 8 bases lay between the germline ends. The CDR3 is 14 residues long. CDR3 region: CASSIFESTGELFF. The CDR3 coding sequence is TGTGCCAGTAGTATATTTGAGTCCACCGGGGAGCTGTTTTTT.

This clone has only a few counts. This chain connects TRBV6-4 to TRBJ2-1, with D maybe TRBD2 (5 bases). Germline V lookup: CDR1 MRHNA, CDR2 SNTAGT. V lost 6 bases, J lost 12 bases, and 18 bases lay in between. This CDR3 is built from 13 residues. DNA of the CDR3: TGTGCCAGCAGCGAGGGAGAAGGTGGTGCGCAGTTCTTC. Translated, it gives CASSEGEGGAQFF.

The chain employs TRBV19 and TRBJ1-5; 10 bases line up with TRBD1. Germline V gene lookup returns CDR1 LNHDA and CDR2 SQIVND (reference sequence). With V trimmed by 4 bases and J by 7 bases, 7 bases remained unmatched. The CDR3 is made up of 15 amino acids. CDR3 DNA sequence: TGTGCCAGTAGTAACTACGGACAGGGGGTACAGCCCCAGCATTTT. It yields the protein CASSNYGQGVQPQHF. The variable domain in full, with the rest retrieved from reference TRBV19 and TRBJ1-5, is DGGITQSPKYLFRKEGQNVTLSCEQNLNHDAMYWYRQDPGQGLRLIYYSQIVNDFQKGDIAEGYSVSREKKESFPLTVTSAQKNPTAFYLCASSNYGQGVQPQHFGDGTRLSIL.

This clone was seen ten or more times. The chain employs TRBV6-4 and TRBJ1-1; D gene ambiguous. V was shortened by 2 bases and J by 1 base, with 5 bases between the two germline ends. This CDR3 contains 13 residues. Germline CDR1 and CDR2: MRHNA and SNTAGT. The CDR3, as DNA: TGTGCCAGCAGTGACAGCCCGAACACTGAAGCTTTCTTT. Its translation: CASSDSPNTEAFF.

The chain uses TRBV13 and TRBJ1-3; D not certain. The CDR3 runs 17 residues. Trimming stripped 0 bases from V and 2 bases from J, with 14 bases between. Germline loops: CDR1 PRHDT, CDR2 FYEKMQ (reference sequence). The CDR3 loop is CASSLGGTPGAGNTIYF. The CDR3 coding sequence is TGTGCCAGCAGCTTAGGCGGCACTCCGGGTGCTGGAAACACCATATATTTT.

This clone has just a few counts. The chain has TRBV25-1 and TRBJ2-7, with 7 nucleotides matching TRBD1. J lost 8 bases, V lost 2 bases, and 15 bases had no gene match. Germline V gene data show CDR1 as MGHDK and CDR2 as SYGVNS. This CDR3 comprises 16 residues. CDR3 region: CASSESPGTDQLKQYF. Here the CDR3 DNA reads TGTGCCAGCAGTGAAAGTCCCGGGACAGACCAACTTAAGCAGTACTTC.

This chain links TRBV5-1 with TRBJ2-1; D is unclear. The ends were cut back, 7 bases at V and 6 bases at J, with 14 bases in the middle. CDR1 is SGHRS and CDR2 is YFSETQ in the germline V gene. The CDR3 is made up of 13 amino acids. The CDR3 sequence: CASSPYSGNEQFF. The DNA of the CDR3 is TGCGCCAGCTCCCCTTATTCGGGCAATGAGCAGTTCTTC.

V gene TRBV28 combines with J gene TRBJ2-7; 7 bases map to TRBD2. Germline CDR1 MDHEN, CDR2 SYDVKM. V lost 4 bases to trimming and J lost 2 bases; unmatched junction nucleotides: 8. The CDR3 has 15 residues. CDR3 residues: CASSSGGSGPYEQYF. CDR3 nucleotides: TGTGCCAGCAGTTCGGGGGGATCGGGCCCCTACGAGCAGTACTTC.

V gene TRBV19 combines with J gene TRBJ2-1, with 16 bases lining up with TRBD2. Per germline, CDR1 LNHDA and CDR2 SQIVND (reference sequence). The CDR3 is 16 amino acids. The V gene end was trimmed by 5 bases and the J gene end by 5 bases; junction bases not matched to a gene: 3. The CDR3 coding sequence is TGTGCCAGTAGTCCGGGACTAGCGGGGGGGCACAATGAGCAGTTCTTC. Protein product: CASSPGLAGGHNEQFF.

The chain links TRBV2 to TRBJ2-7; 12 positions agree with TRBD2. V shed 6 bases and J 3 bases; nucleotides not matched to a gene: 6. Per germline, CDR1 SNHLY and CDR2 FYNNEI. This CDR3 is built from 15 residues. CDR3 loop: CASRILAGGRYEQYF. The CDR3 nucleotides are TGTGCCAGCAGGATACTAGCGGGGGGCCGCTACGAGCAGTACTTC.

The chain links TRBV9 to TRBJ2-1; possible D gene TRBD2, 6 bases. Germline V gives CDR1 SGDLS, CDR2 YYNGEE. The CDR3 covers 16 residues. Trimming shortened V by 0 bases and J by 6 bases, and 16 bases separated the two germline ends. The CDR3 region has the DNA TGTGCCAGCAGCGTAGGACAGCGGGCCGAGGGCAATGAGCAGTTCTTC. This gives the protein CASSVGQRAEGNEQFF.

CDR3 coding DNA: TGTGCCAGCTCACCACTGGCCGGGGTTTTGAACACTGAAGCTTTCTTT. Translation gives CASSPLAGVLNTEAFF. This chain uses TRBV18 with TRBJ1-1; D unresolved. The CDR3 sequence is 16 residues long. Trimming took off 1 base at V and 0 bases at J, with 12 bases between the two ends. Germline V gives CDR1 KGHSH, CDR2 LQKENI.

This clone was counted between two and nine times. The V call is TRBV19, the J call TRBJ1-5; possible D gene TRBD1, 6 bases. The V end was cut by 4 bases, the J end by 0 bases, with 16 bases between. The CDR3 runs to 17 residues. CDR1 and CDR2 (germline): LNHDA, SQIVND (reference sequence). The CDR3 DNA reads as TGTGCCAGTAGTAAGCGGGGTGGACAGATTAGCAATCAGCCCCAGCATTTT. Its protein is CASSKRGGQISNQPQHF. Full variable domain (remainder filled in from reference TRBV19 and TRBJ1-5): DGGITQSPKYLFRKEGQNVTLSCEQNLNHDAMYWYRQDPGQGLRLIYYSQIVNDFQKGDIAEGYSVSREKKESFPLTVTSAQKNPTAFYLCASSKRGGQISNQPQHFGDGTRLSIL.

V and J are TRBV2 and TRBJ2-7; D is ambiguous. The germline CDR1 and CDR2 sequences are SNHLY and FYNNEI. The CDR3 is made up of 12 amino acids. V was trimmed by 6 bases and J by 3 bases, leaving 9 bases between them. The CDR3 DNA sequence: TGTGCCAGCAGACATAATCTCTACGAGCAGTACTTC. This sequence encodes CASRHNLYEQYF.